Below, one T cell receptor beta chain is given with its context. Its specificity is unknown. Cells sorted by CD45RO/CCR7/CD25/CD127/CD95/CD27 comprised CD4+ naive, central memory, regulatory and stem cell-like memory cells. The study reverse transcribed the entire isolated RNA, so it sequenced expressed TCRB transcripts. This table comes from immunoSEQ multiplex PCR, and its TCRdb copy is limited to in-frame clones, with some not included. The top ten hold 0.017% of the sample, which has under 400,000 clones, roughly 12% seen once. The data are from a study of beta chain features in type 1 diabetes. Study-wide context: On cell yields, gender and age, patients and healthy donors were similar.

Broader study findings: A pattern of fewer insertions and more deletions at VDJ junctions was seen in type 1 diabetes patients.

The germline V gene encodes CDR1 GTSNPN and CDR2 SVGIG (reference sequence). The length of the CDR3 is 13 residues. The germline V and J ends were trimmed by 1 base and 4 bases, with 8 bases remaining between them. V is TRBV30 and J is TRBJ1-5, with a possible D match to TRBD1 (5 bases). The source material was naive CD4+ T cells from blood. The receptor's source is a man between 18 and 35 years old in good health. Written as DNA, the CDR3 is TGTGCCTGGAGTGGTAGGGGAAATCAGCCCCAGCATTTT. Translation gives CAWSGRGNQPQHF.